This T cell receptor (beta chain) was identified in a study of shared clonotypes between healthy human individuals (dated by TCRdb to 2019 to 2021). At the level of the whole study: Two women and three men aged 18 to 49 years were included in the cohort. Per donor, leukapheresis produced somewhere between about 0.94 and 9.5 billion PBMCs. To increase sequencing depth and limit assay-specific biases, different laboratories used diverse techniques to prepare libraries and sequence TCR repertoires. For each donor, CD4 naive and CD4 memory were each run on three plates, CD8 naive on two plates, and CD8 memory on one plate. To estimate repertoire size and how much clonotypes are shared between individuals, the study performed deep sequencing of blood TCR repertoires from a few healthy adults. Overall results and qualifications from the work: The small number of donors limited the genetic and exposure-history diversity represented. Naive subsets generally had larger estimated clonotype richness than memory subsets. Compared with non-shared clonotypes, the clonotypes found in all four sorted-subset donors had higher generation probabilities. Sampling was restricted to blood, and TCR repertoires in tissue are likely to differ from TCR repertoires in blood. Based on pairwise subsampling, the degree of clonotype sharing among donors was expected to be affected by sequencing depth. Rarefaction of sorted-subset datasets indicated incomplete sequencing despite the large sequencing depth. Across a few donors, approximately 4.6% of naive CD4, roughly 3.5% of naive CD8, approximately 2.5% of memory CD4, and roughly 0.41% of memory CD8 clonotypes were shared.

TCR CDR3 regions were amplified from genomic DNA by multiplex PCR using the deep immunoSEQ assay. Extracted genomic DNA from each cell subset was distributed evenly across all wells of several immunoSEQ 96-well plates, and each plate was treated as a replicate. Each replicate PCR for sorted subsets received about 180 ng genomic DNA, equal to about 30,000 T cell genomes. Purified libraries were quantified with a Qubit 3.0 fluorometer, sized on a Bioanalyzer 2100, and re-quantified with the KAPA Library Quantification kit. A separate single-read 150-cycle Illumina NextSeq 550 flow cell was used to sequence each immunoSEQ 96-well plate. The original methods were these. Because only junctional sequences without quality scores were contained in the immunoSEQ output, filtering matching that applied to full-length reads could not be performed. Sequences were annotated with PyIR, a Python wrapper for IgBLAST v1.9, using IMGT germline references to assign V/J genes and CDR3. Any read was removed if the V/J assignment was weak (E-value above 1e-6), the CDR3 was missing, or the read contained stop codons, out-of-frame junctions, or ambiguous translated residues. V3J clonotypes were defined as sequences sharing the same inferred V gene, J gene, and CDR3 amino acid sequence. The percentage overlap between two repertoires was calculated by dividing the number of shared unique clonotypes by the size of the smaller repertoire. Richness of each repertoire was evaluated using RTK rarefaction, the Chao1 estimator, and Recon v2.1 estimates of unobserved clonotypes. For all TCRbeta clonotypes obtained by the gDNA method from a few donors, generation probabilities were computed with OLGA. TCRdb limited this immuneACCESS table to in-frame rearrangements with V and J called. A share of clones is missing; checked studies link under half to unresolved V genes, and the rest is unexplained. From that table come the V and J calls and clone size; the DNA was used to work out D and trimming. In all, the sample holds 2 million to 2.5 million clones, and 85% to 95% of those were seen once. The ten largest clones represent roughly 0.34% of the sample.

The donors were healthy, HIV-negative adults who had no recently reported acute infections or vaccinations. Every donor was a Caucasian adult living in Nashville, Tennessee, USA. Magnetic negative selection was used to enrich CD4+ T cells, after which naive cells were positively selected on CD45RA and the negative fraction became the memory subset. Blood was collected by leukapheresis, and PBMCs were isolated by Ficoll-Histopaque density gradient centrifugation and then cryopreserved in liquid nitrogen vapor phase. Purity and quantity of every magnetically sorted T cell population were checked by analytical flow cytometry. Each sorted fraction had its genomic DNA isolated and then quantified by UV absorbance on a Nanodrop 2000c. V and J are truncated by 6 bases and 5 bases respectively, leaving an intervening sequence of 16 bases. For CDR1 and CDR2, the germline V gene lists MNHEY and SVGAGI. The CDR3 spans 14 residues, from the cysteine through the phenylalanine. Just CDR3 DNA is preserved here, 42 bases in frame from base 1.

On this clone itself: The clone's antigen remains unknown. There are no base qualities to consult, and no much larger clone falls within one base.

The sequenced sample was naive CD4+ T cells from PBMCs. What this sample's cell subset or site label stands for: CD45RA+ positively selected. Here the chain combines TRBV6-5 and TRBJ2-5, and perhaps TRBD1 as D gene, on 5 matching bases. This TCR came from a young man in good health. Some clones in this sample may be carry-over from other donors' samples. In nucleotide form, the sequence is TGTGCCAGCAGCCTCCAAAAGGGGTCGGAGACCCAGTACTTC. This is translated as CASSLQKGSETQYF.